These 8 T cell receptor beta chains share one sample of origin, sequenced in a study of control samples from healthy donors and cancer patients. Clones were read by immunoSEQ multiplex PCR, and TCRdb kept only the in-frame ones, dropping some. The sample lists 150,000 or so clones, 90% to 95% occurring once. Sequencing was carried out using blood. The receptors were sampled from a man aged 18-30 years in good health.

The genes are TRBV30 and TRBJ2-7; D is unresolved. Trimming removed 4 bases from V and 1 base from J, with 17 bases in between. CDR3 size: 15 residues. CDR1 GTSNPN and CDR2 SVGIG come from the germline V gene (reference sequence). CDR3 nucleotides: TGTGCCTGGATGCCTACAGAGCCGAGTTCCTACGAGCAGTACTTC. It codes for CAWMPTEPSSYEQYF.

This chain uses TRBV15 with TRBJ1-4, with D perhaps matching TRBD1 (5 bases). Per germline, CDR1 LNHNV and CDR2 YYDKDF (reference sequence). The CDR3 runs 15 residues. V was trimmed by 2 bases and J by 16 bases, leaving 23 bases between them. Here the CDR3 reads CATSRFTSRRDEEFF. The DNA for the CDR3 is TGTGCCACCAGCAGATTCACCTCCCGCCGGGACGAAGAGTTTTTT.

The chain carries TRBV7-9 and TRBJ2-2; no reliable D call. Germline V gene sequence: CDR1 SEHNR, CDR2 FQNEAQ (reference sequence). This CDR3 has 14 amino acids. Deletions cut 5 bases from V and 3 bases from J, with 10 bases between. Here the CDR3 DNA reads TGTGCCAGCAGCACGAGCACCGACACCGGGGAGCTGTTTTTT. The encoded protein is CASSTSTDTGELFF. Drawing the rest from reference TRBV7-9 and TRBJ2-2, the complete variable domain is DTGVSQNPRHKITKRGQNVTFRCDPISEHNRLYWYRQTLGQGPEFLTYFQNEAQLEKSRLLSDRFSAERPKGSFSTLEIQRTEQGDSAMYLCASSTSTDTGELFFGEGSRLTVL.

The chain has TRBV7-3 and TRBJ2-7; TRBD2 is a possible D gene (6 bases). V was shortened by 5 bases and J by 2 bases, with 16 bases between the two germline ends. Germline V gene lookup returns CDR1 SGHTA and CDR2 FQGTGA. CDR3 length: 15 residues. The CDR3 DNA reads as TGTGCCAGCAGCCGGGGTCCGGGGGACGCCTACGAGCAGTACTTC. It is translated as CASSRGPGDAYEQYF.

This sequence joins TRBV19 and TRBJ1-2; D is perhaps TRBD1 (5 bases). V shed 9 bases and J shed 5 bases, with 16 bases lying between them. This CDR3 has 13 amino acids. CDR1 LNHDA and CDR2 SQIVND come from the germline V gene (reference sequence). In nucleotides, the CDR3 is TGTGCCAGCCGGGACGCCAAGGGGTATGGCTACACCTTC. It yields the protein CASRDAKGYGYTF. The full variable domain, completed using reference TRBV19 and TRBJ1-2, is DGGITQSPKYLFRKEGQNVTLSCEQNLNHDAMYWYRQDPGQGLRLIYYSQIVNDFQKGDIAEGYSVSREKKESFPLTVTSAQKNPTAFYLCASRDAKGYGYTFGSGTRLTVV.

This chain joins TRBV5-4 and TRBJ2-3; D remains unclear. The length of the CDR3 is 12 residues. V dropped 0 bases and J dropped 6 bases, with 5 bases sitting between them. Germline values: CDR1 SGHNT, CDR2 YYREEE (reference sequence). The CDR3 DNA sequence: TGTGCCAGCAGCTTGGCCGATGATACGCAGTATTTT. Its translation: CASSLADDTQYF.

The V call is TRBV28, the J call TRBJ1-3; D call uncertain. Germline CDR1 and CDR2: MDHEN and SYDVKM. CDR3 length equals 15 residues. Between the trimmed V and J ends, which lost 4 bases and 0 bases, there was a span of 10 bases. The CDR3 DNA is TGTGCCAGCAGTTCAGGACCCCCCTCTGGAAACACCATATATTTT. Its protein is CASSSGPPSGNTIYF.

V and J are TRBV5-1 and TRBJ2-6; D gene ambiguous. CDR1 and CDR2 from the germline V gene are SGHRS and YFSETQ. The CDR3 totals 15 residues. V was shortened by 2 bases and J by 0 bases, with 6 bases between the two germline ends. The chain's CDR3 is CASSFGSSGANVLTF. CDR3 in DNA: TGCGCCAGCAGCTTCGGTTCCTCTGGGGCCAACGTCCTGACTTTC.